These 23 T cell receptor beta chains were all obtained from the same sample, sequenced in a study of blood T cell repertoires in COVID-19. The table came from immunoSEQ multiplex PCR; TCRdb's copy has only in-frame clones and leaves some out. The sample shows 95,000 or so clones, 84% of them seen only once. The source material was peripheral blood. All receptors come from a human donor in a cohort sampled during active COVID-19.

This chain connects TRBV2 to TRBJ2-1, with TRBD1 matching 7 bases. The CDR3 consists of 15 residues. The germline V gene has CDR1 SNHLY and CDR2 FYNNEI. V was pared by 7 bases and J by 4 bases, with 10 bases of the junction left unmatched. CDR3 residues: CASTQRRQGYNEQFF. Here the CDR3 DNA reads TGTGCCAGCACCCAACGGCGACAGGGTTACAATGAGCAGTTCTTC.

Many counts were recorded for this clone. The V call is TRBV2, the J call TRBJ1-6; D may be TRBD1 (6 bases). Trimming cost V 6 bases and J 7 bases, with 16 bases left between them. In germline, CDR1 is SNHLY, CDR2 FYNNEI. The CDR3 length is 15 residues. CDR3 in amino acids: CASRFWDTKNSPLHF. Here the CDR3 DNA reads TGTGCCAGCAGGTTTTGGGACACTAAAAATTCACCCCTCCACTTT.

The chain uses TRBV19 and TRBJ1-2; TRBD1 matches 8 bases. Looked up from germline, CDR1 is LNHDA and CDR2 is SQIVND (reference sequence). CDR3 size: 15 residues. Trimming at V came to 3 bases and at J to 4 bases, leaving 7 bases not matched to a gene. As DNA, the CDR3 is TGTGCCAGTAGTATCGGGGGACAGGTCTTCTATGGCTACACCTTC. It yields the protein CASSIGGQVFYGYTF.

This chain connects TRBV3-1 (or the pseudogene TRBV3-2) to TRBJ2-7; D possibly corresponds to TRBD1 (6 bases). Germline V gene sequence: CDR1 LGHDT, CDR2 YNNKEL (reference sequence). The CDR3 length is 16 residues. Trimming took off 7 bases at V and 1 base at J, with 20 bases between the two ends. CDR3 DNA: TGTGCCAGCACTCACTCTGGACAGTCCGATTCCTACGAGCAGTACTTC. This gives the protein CASTHSGQSDSYEQYF.

This chain connects TRBV4-2 to TRBJ2-3, with 8 bases that match TRBD2. CDR3 length: 15 residues. In germline, CDR1 is LGHNA, CDR2 YNFKEQ. The ends lost 2 bases at V and 6 bases at J; junction bases unmatched: 7. CDR3 nucleotides: TGTGCCAGCAGCCAAACCGGGACTAGACCGGATACGCAGTATTTT. Translating it yields CASSQTGTRPDTQYF.

The genes are TRBV12-3 or TRBV12-4 and TRBJ1-2, with no clear D. V lost 3 bases to trimming and J lost 4 bases, with 3 bases between them. This CDR3 region has 11 residues. In DNA form, the CDR3 reads TGTGCCAGCAGTTTCGGCTATGGCTACACCTTC. Its translation is CASSFGYGYTF.

This clone was picked up a small number of times. V gene TRBV11-2 combines with J gene TRBJ1-1, with D tentatively TRBD1 (6 bases). The CDR3 has 17 amino acids. CDR1 SGHAT and CDR2 FQNNGV come from the germline V gene. Trimming left V 0 bases short and J 0 bases short, with 14 bases between. CDR3 amino acids: CASSLDLGWGLNTEAFF. The DNA for the CDR3 is TGTGCCAGCAGCTTAGATTTAGGTTGGGGGCTGAACACTGAAGCTTTCTTT.

The V call is TRBV19, the J call TRBJ1-3; 10 positions agree with TRBD1. There are 16 residues in the CDR3. Looked up from germline, CDR1 is LNHDA and CDR2 is SQIVND (reference sequence). V lost 5 bases and J lost 3; bases outside the gene matches: 7. The CDR3 sequence: CASSLRDRGIGNTIYF. DNA for the CDR3: TGTGCCAGTAGTCTCCGGGACAGGGGAATTGGAAACACCATATATTTT.

The rearrangement joins TRBV5-1 to TRBJ1-1; weak D call: TRBD1 (6 bases). CDR3 length: 14 amino acids. Germline V CDR1 and CDR2: SGHRS, YFSETQ. The germline V and J ends were trimmed by 4 bases and 2 bases, with 12 bases remaining between them. This CDR3 is CASSMDSTNTEAFF. The CDR3 DNA reads TGCGCCAGCAGCATGGACAGTACCAACACTGAAGCTTTCTTT.

This sequence joins TRBV9 and TRBJ2-2; TRBD1 agrees at 7 bases. The trim removed 3 bases at V and 2 bases at J, leaving 4 bases unmatched. The CDR3 contains 15 residues. Germline V gene sequence: CDR1 SGDLS, CDR2 YYNGEE. For the CDR3, the DNA is TGTGCCAGCAGCGGGGGGACAGATAACACCGGGGAGCTGTTTTTT. Protein product: CASSGGTDNTGELFF.

This clone is a singleton in its sample. The chain couples TRBV18 to TRBJ1-1; TRBD1 agrees at 7 bases. Germline V gene data show CDR1 as KGHSH and CDR2 as LQKENI. This CDR3 is 18 amino acids long. V lost 5 bases, J lost 0 bases, and 15 bases stayed unmatched. The CDR3 region is CASSTLSRDSKMNTEAFF. In nucleotides, the CDR3 is TGTGCCAGCTCAACATTGTCCCGGGACAGTAAAATGAACACTGAAGCTTTCTTT.

J is TRBJ1-2 and V is TRBV3-1 (or the pseudogene TRBV3-2); D is unclear. The germline V gene encodes CDR1 LGHDT and CDR2 YNNKEL (reference sequence). V lost 1 base and J lost 7, with 16 bases in between. This CDR3 region has 15 residues. The CDR3 DNA follows: TGTGCCAGCAGCCAAGCGACCGTGACGGGAGGTGGCTACACCTTC. Its translation: CASSQATVTGGGYTF.

This clone came up a few times. V gene TRBV25-1 combines with J gene TRBJ2-7; a possible D gene is TRBD2 (5 bases). V was trimmed by 4 bases and J by 1 base, leaving 11 bases between them. The CDR3 has 14 residues. Germline V CDR1 and CDR2: MGHDK, SYGVNS. The CDR3 loop reads CASSAFGGSYEQYF. The CDR3 DNA follows: TGTGCCAGCAGTGCGTTTGGCGGGTCCTACGAGCAGTACTTC.

The chain links TRBV5-1 to TRBJ1-6, with TRBD1 matching over 7 bases. Germline V lookup: CDR1 SGHRS, CDR2 YFSETQ. The V gene end was trimmed by 0 bases and the J gene end by 3 bases; junction bases not matched to a gene: 3. The CDR3 totals 16 residues. The CDR3 is CASSLAPGGYNSPLHF. The CDR3 DNA sequence: TGCGCCAGCAGCTTGGCCCCAGGGGGCTATAATTCACCCCTCCACTTT.

The chain couples TRBV7-2 to TRBJ2-7; TRBD1 matches 8 bases. Germline V gene lookup returns CDR1 SGHTA and CDR2 FQGNSA. The CDR3 runs to 15 residues. Trimming took 5 bases from V and 6 from J; bases not matched to a gene: 12. The CDR3 is CASSEARTGWAEQYF. CDR3 sequence (DNA): TGTGCCAGCAGCGAAGCGCGGACAGGGTGGGCCGAGCAGTACTTC.

This clone was counted a single time. The V call is TRBV14, the J call TRBJ2-1; TRBD2 aligns across 9 bases. The germline gives CDR1 SGHDN, CDR2 FVKESK. V was pared by 4 bases and J by 9 bases, with 7 bases of the junction left unmatched. The CDR3 is 14 residues long. The DNA for the CDR3 is TGTGCCAGCAGCCTCGGCGGGGGGGCCGCTGAGCAGTTCTTC. Protein product: CASSLGGGAAEQFF.

This chain uses TRBV6-5 with TRBJ1-5; 9 bases fit TRBD1. The CDR3 loop spans 15 amino acids. Germline V gene data show CDR1 as MNHEY and CDR2 as SVGAGI. Trimming at V came to 5 bases and at J to 5 bases, leaving 7 bases not matched to a gene. The CDR3 DNA sequence: TGTGCCAGCAGTCCTATGGGACAGGGCTATCAGCCCCAGCATTTT. It codes for CASSPMGQGYQPQHF.

This chain connects TRBV5-1 to TRBJ2-5, with TRBD2 identical over 10 bases. Germline trimming cut 0 bases from V and 5 bases from J; bases unmatched to any gene: 7. Germline V gives CDR1 SGHRS, CDR2 YFSETQ. The CDR3 covers 16 residues. The CDR3 loop is CASSLEGSGGAETQYF. The CDR3 DNA reads as TGCGCCAGCAGCTTGGAAGGAAGCGGGGGGGCGGAGACCCAGTACTTC.

The chain links TRBV5-1 to TRBJ2-1; 10 bases map to TRBD2. The V and J ends lost 4 bases and 7 bases, in that order; junction bases with no gene match: 11. The CDR3 is 16 amino acids. The germline CDR1 and CDR2 sequences are SGHRS and YFSETQ. CDR3 loop: CASSGTERAGGNEQFF. In nucleotides, the CDR3 is TGCGCCAGCAGCGGGACTGAGCGAGCGGGAGGGAATGAGCAGTTCTTC. Variable domain in full (rest from reference TRBV5-1 and TRBJ2-1): KAGVTQTPRYLIKTRGQQVTLSCSPISGHRSVSWYQQTPGQGLQFLFEYFSETQRNKGNFPGRFSGRQFSNSRSEMNVSTLELGDSALYLCASSGTERAGGNEQFFGPGTRLTVL.

The J gene is TRBJ1-1, the V gene TRBV18; 7 nucleotides line up with TRBD1. Germline loops: CDR1 KGHSH, CDR2 LQKENI. After removal of 3 bases from V and 5 bases from J, the junction contained 9 bases not matched to a gene. The CDR3 runs to 15 residues. CDR3 coding DNA: TGTGCCAGCTCACCGTCAAGACAGGGCTGGACTGAAGCTTTCTTT. Its protein product is CASSPSRQGWTEAFF.

The chain employs TRBV10-3 and TRBJ1-1, with 9 bases matching TRBD1. V was pared by 6 bases and J by 0 bases, with 8 bases of the junction left unmatched. Germline V CDR1 and CDR2: ENHRY, SYGVKD. The length of the CDR3 is 16 residues. CDR3 nucleotide sequence: TGTGCCATCAGGTCCACACAGGGGGCGGTGAACACTGAAGCTTTCTTT. Amino acids: CAIRSTQGAVNTEAFF.

The chain joins TRBV27 to TRBJ1-1; TRBD1 matches 7 bases. CDR1 is MNHEY and CDR2 is SMNVEV in the germline V gene (reference sequence). J lost 3 bases, V lost 6 bases, and 4 bases had no gene match. The CDR3 covers 13 residues. Here the CDR3 reads CASRTGMDTEAFF. The CDR3 DNA reads TGTGCCAGCAGGACAGGGATGGACACTGAAGCTTTCTTT.

The V call is TRBV3-1 (or the pseudogene TRBV3-2), the J call TRBJ2-7; D possibly corresponds to TRBD2 (6 bases). V lost 1 base and J 5 bases, leaving 9 bases between the germline ends. CDR1 and CDR2 (germline): LGHDT, YNNKEL (reference sequence). This CDR3 has 13 residues. The CDR3 is CASSQVTSDEQYF. CDR3 coding DNA: TGTGCCAGCAGCCAAGTGACTAGTGACGAGCAGTACTTC.